A single sample gave rise to the 21 T cell receptor beta chains below, sequenced in a study of shared clonotypes between healthy human individuals. CD45RO negativity and positive selection for CCR7 defined naive CD8 cells, a population that excluded terminally differentiated effector memory CD45RA+ cells. The protocol was immunoSEQ multiplex PCR, while the TCRdb copy is restricted to in-frame clones and leaves out a portion. The sample lists around 1.9 million clones, about 93% occurring once. Material: naive CD8+ T cells from PBMCs. The receptors were sampled from a man between 18 and 35 years old in good health. Some clones in this sample may be carry-over from other donors' samples.

The chain couples TRBV28 to TRBJ2-7, with 8 bases lining up with TRBD1. The CDR3 is 15 residues long. The ends lost 4 bases at V and 3 bases at J; junction bases unmatched: 8. In germline, CDR1 is MDHEN, CDR2 SYDVKM. The CDR3 DNA reads as TGTGCCAGCAGTTCTGGGACAGGCCTTTACTACGAGCAGTACTTC. This codes for CASSSGTGLYYEQYF. Full variable domain (remainder filled in from reference TRBV28 and TRBJ2-7): DVKVTQSSRYLVKRTGEKVFLECVQDMDHENMFWYRQDPGLGLRLIYFSYDVKMKEKGDIPEGYSVSREKKERFSLILESASTNQTSMYLCASSSGTGLYYEQYFGPGTRLTVT.

V and J are TRBV6-5 and TRBJ2-2; D unclear. Germline loops: CDR1 MNHEY, CDR2 SVGAGI. Trimming took off 2 bases at V and 6 bases at J, with 10 bases between the two ends. The CDR3 contains 14 residues. CDR3 sequence (DNA): TGTGCCAGCAGTTACCGCCCAGGAGCCGGGGAGCTGTTTTTT. It encodes CASSYRPGAGELFF.

J is TRBJ2-3 and V is TRBV7-9; possible D gene TRBD2, 5 bases. The CDR3 is 15 residues long. V shed 5 bases and J shed 3 bases, with 15 bases lying between them. CDR1 is SEHNR, CDR2 FQNEAQ, per germline (reference sequence). CDR3: CASSRGGSRTDTQYF. In DNA form, the CDR3 reads TGTGCCAGCAGCCGCGGAGGATCGAGAACAGATACGCAGTATTTT. The entire variable domain, with the rest obtained from reference TRBV7-9 and TRBJ2-3, is as follows: DTGVSQNPRHKITKRGQNVTFRCDPISEHNRLYWYRQTLGQGPEFLTYFQNEAQLEKSRLLSDRFSAERPKGSFSTLEIQRTEQGDSAMYLCASSRGGSRTDTQYFGPGTRLTVL.

The CDR3 DNA follows: TGTGCCAGTAGTATTCCCACGGGACTCCTAATGGATCAGCCCCAGCATTTT. Translation gives CASSIPTGLLMDQPQHF. The chain joins TRBV19 to TRBJ1-5, with a tentative D call TRBD1 (5 bases). Trimming took 3 bases from V and 5 from J, leaving 20 bases between them. This CDR3 region has 17 residues. Germline V gene data show CDR1 as LNHDA and CDR2 as SQIVND (reference sequence).

V gene TRBV7-9 combines with J gene TRBJ1-5; 7 bases align to TRBD1. The V segment lost 5 bases and the J segment 5 bases; nucleotides outside the gene matches: 6. CDR1 is SEHNR and CDR2 is FQNEAQ in the germline V gene (reference sequence). The CDR3 consists of 14 residues. CDR3 amino acids: CASSQGGTDQPQHF. The CDR3, as DNA: TGTGCCAGCAGCCAGGGGGGGACGGATCAGCCCCAGCATTTT. Full variable domain (outside the CDR3, taken from reference TRBV7-9 and TRBJ1-5): DTGVSQNPRHKITKRGQNVTFRCDPISEHNRLYWYRQTLGQGPEFLTYFQNEAQLEKSRLLSDRFSAERPKGSFSTLEIQRTEQGDSAMYLCASSQGGTDQPQHFGDGTRLSIL.

In the case of this clone: Other DNA sequences from this sample encode an identical CDR3 as well. J is TRBJ2-7 and V is TRBV27; 11 nucleotides match TRBD1. The germline CDR1 and CDR2 sequences are MNHEY and SMNVEV (reference sequence). The CDR3 contains 16 residues. With 2 bases clipped from V and 2 bases from J, the junction kept 5 bases outside the gene matches. In DNA form, the CDR3 reads TGTGCCAGCAGTTTAATTTTGGGACAGGGGGCCTACGAGCAGTACTTC. Encoded protein: CASSLILGQGAYEQYF.

The table lists this clone with a few counts. The V call is TRBV7-9, the J call TRBJ1-5; D is perhaps TRBD1 (5 bases). Germline V lookup: CDR1 SEHNR, CDR2 FQNEAQ (reference sequence). Trimming left V 3 bases short and J 7 bases short, with 10 bases between. The CDR3 spans 13 residues. The chain's CDR3 is CASSFGHQQPQHF. CDR3 bases: TGTGCCAGCAGCTTTGGACACCAACAGCCCCAGCATTTT.

V usage is TRBV14 and J usage is TRBJ1-1, with no clear D. The CDR3 consists of 15 residues. Germline CDR1 SGHDN, CDR2 FVKESK. V was pared by 6 bases and J by 3 bases, with 17 bases between. The CDR3 coding sequence is TGTGCCAGCAGAGCCGGGTGGGGAGAGGACACTGAAGCTTTCTTT. It is translated as CASRAGWGEDTEAFF. Full variable domain (remainder filled in from reference TRBV14 and TRBJ1-1): EAGVTQFPSHSVIEKGQTVTLRCDPISGHDNLYWYRRVMGKEIKFLLHFVKESKQDESGMPNNRFLAERTGGTYSTLKVQPAELEDSGVYFCASRAGWGEDTEAFFGQGTRLTVV.

This chain joins TRBV13 and TRBJ2-7; 9 bases are shared with TRBD1. CDR1 and CDR2 from the germline V gene are PRHDT and FYEKMQ (reference sequence). Losses at the gene ends were 5 bases for V and 4 bases for J; bases not matched to a gene: 9. The CDR3 loop spans 15 amino acids. CDR3: CASSPSGTGMYEQYF. The CDR3 bases are TGTGCCAGCAGCCCCTCCGGGACAGGGATGTACGAGCAGTACTTC.

The chain links TRBV7-9 to TRBJ1-4; D possibly corresponds to TRBD1 (6 bases). V lost 4 bases and J lost 3, with 15 bases in between. CDR3 size: 16 residues. Germline V gene lookup returns CDR1 SEHNR and CDR2 FQNEAQ (reference sequence). The CDR3 loop reads CASSWRGGTANEKLFF. DNA for the CDR3: TGTGCCAGCAGCTGGAGGGGGGGGACCGCTAATGAAAAACTGTTTTTT.

J is TRBJ2-1 and V is TRBV11-2; D unclear. This CDR3 contains 13 residues. Germline V gene data show CDR1 as SGHAT and CDR2 as FQNNGV. V shed 1 base and J shed 9 bases, with 10 bases lying between them. DNA of the CDR3: TGTGCCAGCAGCTTAGGGGCAGTAGGTGAGCAGTTCTTC. This translates into CASSLGAVGEQFF.

CDR3 loop: CASSPGVGNQPQHF. CDR3 nucleotide sequence: TGTGCCAGCAGCCCAGGGGTGGGCAATCAGCCCCAGCATTTT. This rearrangement joins TRBV2 to TRBJ1-5; D possibly corresponds to TRBD1 (6 bases). Looked up from germline, CDR1 is SNHLY and CDR2 is FYNNEI. This CDR3 region has 14 residues. Trimming left V 6 bases short and J 2 bases short, with 11 bases between.

This clone has more than one count but fewer than ten. The chain joins TRBV12-5 to TRBJ1-2; unclear D gene. V was cut by 3 bases and J by 6 bases, with 8 bases left in between. Germline values: CDR1 LGHNT, CDR2 FRNRAP. CDR3 length: 12 amino acids. The CDR3 nucleotides read TGTGCTAGTGGTTTTGGGTCGGATGGCTACACCTTC. It translates to CASGFGSDGYTF.

This clone was seen more than once but under ten times. The V and J genes are TRBV10-3 and TRBJ1-1; 8 bases align to TRBD1. The V segment lost 1 base and the J segment 3 bases; nucleotides outside the gene matches: 4. Looked up from germline, CDR1 is ENHRY and CDR2 is SYGVKD. The CDR3 loop spans 15 amino acids. The CDR3 DNA is TGTGCCATCAGTGAGTTGCAGGGGGCGGACACTGAAGCTTTCTTT. It yields the protein CAISELQGADTEAFF.

The chain joins TRBV28 to TRBJ2-7; 8 bases line up with TRBD1. V lost 4 bases and J lost 3; bases outside the gene matches: 5. The length of the CDR3 is 14 residues. The germline gives CDR1 MDHEN, CDR2 SYDVKM. CDR3 in amino acids: CASSYRDRIYEQYF. The DNA of the CDR3 is TGTGCCAGCAGTTACCGGGACAGGATCTACGAGCAGTACTTC.

The chain carries TRBV7-9 and TRBJ2-3; 10 bases align to TRBD2. The germline gives CDR1 SEHNR, CDR2 FQNEAQ (reference sequence). The CDR3 length is 15 residues. V lost 8 bases and J lost 3; bases outside the gene matches: 8. CDR3 region: CASVLAGFPTDTQYF. The CDR3 bases are TGTGCCAGCGTACTAGCGGGATTCCCTACAGATACGCAGTATTTT.

The genes are TRBV15 and TRBJ2-1; 10 nucleotides line up with TRBD2. The CDR3 loop spans 14 amino acids. Germline CDR1 reads LNHNV; CDR2 reads YYDKDF (reference sequence). V gave up 10 bases and J gave up 5 bases; unmatched junction bases: 8. The CDR3 here is CAIRAGGPDNEQFF. The DNA of the CDR3 is TGTGCCATCCGAGCGGGAGGGCCGGACAATGAGCAGTTCTTC.

The V call is TRBV6-6, the J call TRBJ1-5, with 10 bases matching TRBD1. The CDR3 length is 16 residues. The V segment lost 5 bases and the J segment 3 bases; nucleotides outside the gene matches: 7. The V gene's germline CDR1 is MNHNY and CDR2 SVGAGI (reference sequence). The CDR3 DNA is TGTGCCAGCAGTCCATGGACAGGGGGTAACAATCAGCCCCAGCATTTT. This sequence encodes CASSPWTGGNNQPQHF.

This clone appeared once. This chain links TRBV13 with TRBJ2-1, with 11 bases aligning to TRBD2. The germline gives CDR1 PRHDT, CDR2 FYEKMQ (reference sequence). There are 16 residues in the CDR3. V gave up 1 base and J gave up 10 bases; unmatched junction bases: 9. The CDR3 is CASSLDLAGGFSEQFF. The CDR3, as DNA: TGTGCCAGCAGCTTAGATCTAGCGGGAGGCTTCAGCGAGCAGTTCTTC.

This clone was recorded once. The V call is TRBV9, the J call TRBJ2-1; TRBD1 is a possible D gene (6 bases). V gave up 3 bases and J gave up 0 bases, with 10 bases separating them. The germline V gene encodes CDR1 SGDLS and CDR2 YYNGEE. The CDR3 spans 15 residues. In nucleotides, the CDR3 is TGTGCCAGCAGCGGGGGGCAGAGCTCCTACAATGAGCAGTTCTTC. It is translated as CASSGGQSSYNEQFF.

V and J are TRBV4-1 and TRBJ2-7; tentatively, D is TRBD1 (5 bases). The CDR3 is 12 amino acids. V lost 3 bases and J lost 5, with 8 bases in between. Germline V gene data show CDR1 as MGHRA and CDR2 as YSYEKL. This CDR3 is CASSHGHNEQYF. The CDR3 DNA reads as TGCGCCAGCAGCCATGGACATAACGAGCAGTACTTC.